This TCR beta chain was recovered during a study of T-cell reconstitution after alpha-beta-depleted transplantation in children. Trimming removed 5 bases from V and 3 bases from J; junction bases left unmatched: 3. CDR1 is SGHRS and CDR2 is YFSETQ in the germline V gene. CDR3 length: 13 residues. The authors prepared the TCRbeta library with unique molecular identifiers. A single record per CDR3 protein comes from TCRdb applying MiXCR to the PCR reads. This sample yields nearly 550,000 distinct CDR3 sequences, of which 15% to 20% are seen a single time; about 3.1% belongs to the top ten. There are a few counts of this clonotype.

The rearrangement uses TRBV5-1 and TRBJ2-7; 9 bases are a match to TRBD2. The starting material was PBMCs from the stem cell graft donor, obtained from the stem cell graft. The TCR comes from a human donor who donated a stem cell graft to a child with acute lymphoblastic leukemia. CDR3 nucleotides: TGCGCCAGCAGGCCAGCGGGAGGCTACGAGCAGTACTTC. Translating gives CASRPAGGYEQYF.